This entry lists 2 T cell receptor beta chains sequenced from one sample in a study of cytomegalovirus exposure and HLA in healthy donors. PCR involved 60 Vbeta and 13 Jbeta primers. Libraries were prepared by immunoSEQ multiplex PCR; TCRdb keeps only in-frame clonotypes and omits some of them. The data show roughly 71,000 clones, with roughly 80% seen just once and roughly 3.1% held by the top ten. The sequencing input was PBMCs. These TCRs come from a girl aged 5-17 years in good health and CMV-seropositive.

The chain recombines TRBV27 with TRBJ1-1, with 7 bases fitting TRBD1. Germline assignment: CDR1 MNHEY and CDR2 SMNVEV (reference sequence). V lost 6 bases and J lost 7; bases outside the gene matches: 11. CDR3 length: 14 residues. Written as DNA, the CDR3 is TGTGCCAGCAGCCTTTCGACAGGGCATAATGAAGCTTTCTTT. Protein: CASSLSTGHNEAFF.

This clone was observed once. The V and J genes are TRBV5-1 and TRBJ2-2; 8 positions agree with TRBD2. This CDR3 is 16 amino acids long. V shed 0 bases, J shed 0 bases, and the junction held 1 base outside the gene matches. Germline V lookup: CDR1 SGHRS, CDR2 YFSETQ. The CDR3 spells CASSLVAGSNTGELFF. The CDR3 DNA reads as TGCGCCAGCAGCTTGGTAGCGGGATCGAACACCGGGGAGCTGTTTTTT.